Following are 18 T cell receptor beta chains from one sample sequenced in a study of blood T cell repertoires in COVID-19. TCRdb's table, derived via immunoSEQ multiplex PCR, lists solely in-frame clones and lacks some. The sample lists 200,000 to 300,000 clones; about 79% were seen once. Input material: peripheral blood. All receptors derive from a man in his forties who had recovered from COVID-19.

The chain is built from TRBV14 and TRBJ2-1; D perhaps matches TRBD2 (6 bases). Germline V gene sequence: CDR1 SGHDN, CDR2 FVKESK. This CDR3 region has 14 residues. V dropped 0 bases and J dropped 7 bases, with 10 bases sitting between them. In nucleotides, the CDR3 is TGTGCCAGCAGCCAAGAGGCAGGGAGGAATGAGCAGTTCTTC. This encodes CASSQEAGRNEQFF.

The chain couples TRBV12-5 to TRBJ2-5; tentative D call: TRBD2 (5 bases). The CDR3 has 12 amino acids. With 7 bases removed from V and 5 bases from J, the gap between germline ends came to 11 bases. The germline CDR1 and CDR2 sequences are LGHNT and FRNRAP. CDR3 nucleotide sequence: TGTGCTAGTGCCCCCCGCGGGGAGACCCAGTACTTC. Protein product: CASAPRGETQYF. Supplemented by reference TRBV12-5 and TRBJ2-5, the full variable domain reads DARVTQTPRHKVTEMGQEVTMRCQPILGHNTVFWYRQTMMQGLELLAYFRNRAPLDDSGMPKDRFSAEMPDATLATLKIQPSEPRDSAVYFCASAPRGETQYFGPGTRLLVL.

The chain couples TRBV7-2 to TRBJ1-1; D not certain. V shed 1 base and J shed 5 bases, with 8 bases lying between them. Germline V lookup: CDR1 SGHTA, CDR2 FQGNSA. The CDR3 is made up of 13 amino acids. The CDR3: CASSLVPGTEAFF. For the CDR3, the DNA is TGTGCCAGCAGCTTAGTTCCCGGGACTGAAGCTTTCTTT.

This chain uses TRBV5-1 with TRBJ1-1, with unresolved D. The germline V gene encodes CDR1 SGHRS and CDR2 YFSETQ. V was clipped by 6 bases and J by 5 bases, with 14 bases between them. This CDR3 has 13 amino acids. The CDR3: CASTWGDGTEAFF. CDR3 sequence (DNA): TGCGCCAGCACCTGGGGAGACGGGACTGAAGCTTTCTTT. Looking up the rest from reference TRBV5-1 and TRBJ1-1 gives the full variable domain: KAGVTQTPRYLIKTRGQQVTLSCSPISGHRSVSWYQQTPGQGLQFLFEYFSETQRNKGNFPGRFSGRQFSNSRSEMNVSTLELGDSALYLCASTWGDGTEAFFGQGTRLTVV.

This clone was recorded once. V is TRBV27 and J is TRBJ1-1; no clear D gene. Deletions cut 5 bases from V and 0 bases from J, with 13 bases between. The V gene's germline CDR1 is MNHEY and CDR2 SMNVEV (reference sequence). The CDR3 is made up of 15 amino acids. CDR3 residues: CASSRSGGLNTEAFF. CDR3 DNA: TGTGCCAGCAGTCGATCGGGAGGGTTGAACACTGAAGCTTTCTTT.

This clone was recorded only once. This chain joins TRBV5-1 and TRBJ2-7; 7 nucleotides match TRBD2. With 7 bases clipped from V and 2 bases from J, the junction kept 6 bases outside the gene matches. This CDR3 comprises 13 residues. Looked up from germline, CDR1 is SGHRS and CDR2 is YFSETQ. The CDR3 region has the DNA TGCGCCAGCCGAGCGGGGACGGCCTACGAGCAGTACTTC. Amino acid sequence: CASRAGTAYEQYF.

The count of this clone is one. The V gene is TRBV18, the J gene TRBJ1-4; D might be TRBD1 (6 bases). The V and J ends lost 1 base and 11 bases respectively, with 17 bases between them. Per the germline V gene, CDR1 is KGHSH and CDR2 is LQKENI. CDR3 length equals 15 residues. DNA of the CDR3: TGTGCCAGCTCACCACAAGGGCAGGGGTCTCGCAAACTGTTTTTT. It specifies CASSPQGQGSRKLFF.

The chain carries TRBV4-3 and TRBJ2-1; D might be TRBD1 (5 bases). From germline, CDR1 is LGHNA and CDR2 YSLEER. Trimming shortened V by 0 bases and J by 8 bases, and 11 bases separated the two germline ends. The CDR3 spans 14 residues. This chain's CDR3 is CASSQDQGWDEQFF. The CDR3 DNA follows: TGCGCCAGCAGCCAAGATCAGGGTTGGGATGAGCAGTTCTTC.

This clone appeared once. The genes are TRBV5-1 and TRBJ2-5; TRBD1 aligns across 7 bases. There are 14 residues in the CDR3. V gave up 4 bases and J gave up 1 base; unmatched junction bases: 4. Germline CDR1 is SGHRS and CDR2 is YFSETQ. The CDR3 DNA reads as TGCGCCAGCAGCATACGGGACAGCCAAGAGACCCAGTACTTC. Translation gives CASSIRDSQETQYF.

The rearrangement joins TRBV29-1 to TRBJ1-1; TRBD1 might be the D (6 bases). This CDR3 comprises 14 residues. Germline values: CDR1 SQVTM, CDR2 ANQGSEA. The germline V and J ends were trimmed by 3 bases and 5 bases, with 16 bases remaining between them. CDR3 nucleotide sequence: TGCAGCGTTGAGAGGGGCAGGGGAAGTACTGAAGCTTTCTTT. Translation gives CSVERGRGSTEAFF.

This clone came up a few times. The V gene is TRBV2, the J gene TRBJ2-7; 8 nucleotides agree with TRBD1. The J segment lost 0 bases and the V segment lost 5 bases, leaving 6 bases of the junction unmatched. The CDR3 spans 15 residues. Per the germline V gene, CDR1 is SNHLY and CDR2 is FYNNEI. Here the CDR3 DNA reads TGTGCCAGCAGTCAGGACAGGGTTACCTCCTACGAGCAGTACTTC. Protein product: CASSQDRVTSYEQYF.

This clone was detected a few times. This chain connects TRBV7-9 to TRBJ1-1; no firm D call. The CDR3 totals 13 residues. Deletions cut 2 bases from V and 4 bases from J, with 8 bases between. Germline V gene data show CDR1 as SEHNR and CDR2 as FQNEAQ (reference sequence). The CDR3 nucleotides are TGTGCCAGCAGCTTATTCAGCGGCACTGAAGCTTTCTTT. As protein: CASSLFSGTEAFF.

The CDR3 DNA sequence: TGTGCCAGCAGCCTTAGCGGGAGGCCCCAAGAGACCCAGTACTTC. Translation gives CASSLSGRPQETQYF. The genes are TRBV7-2 and TRBJ2-5, with 10 bases matching TRBD2. The germline V gene has CDR1 SGHTA and CDR2 FQGNSA. Losses at the gene ends were 5 bases for V and 1 base for J; bases not matched to a gene: 4. The CDR3 is made up of 15 amino acids. The variable domain in full, completed from reference TRBV7-2 and TRBJ2-5, reads GAGVSQSPSNKVTEKGKDVELRCDPISGHTALYWYRQSLGQGLEFLIYFQGNSAPDKSGLPSDRFSAERTGGSVSTLTIQRTQQEDSAVYLCASSLSGRPQETQYFGPGTRLLVL.

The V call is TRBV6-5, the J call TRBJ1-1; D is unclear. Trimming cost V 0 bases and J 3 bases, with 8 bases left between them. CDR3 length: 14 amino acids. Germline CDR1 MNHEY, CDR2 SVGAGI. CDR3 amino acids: CASSYSEGYTEAFF. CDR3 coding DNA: TGTGCCAGCAGTTACTCAGAGGGTTACACTGAAGCTTTCTTT.

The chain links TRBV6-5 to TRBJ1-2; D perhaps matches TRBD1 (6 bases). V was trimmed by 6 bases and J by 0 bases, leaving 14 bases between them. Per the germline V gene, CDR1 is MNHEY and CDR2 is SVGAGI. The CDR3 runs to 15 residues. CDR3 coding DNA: TGTGCCAGCAGGGACAGCGTAAAAGCTAACTATGGCTACACCTTC. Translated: CASRDSVKANYGYTF.

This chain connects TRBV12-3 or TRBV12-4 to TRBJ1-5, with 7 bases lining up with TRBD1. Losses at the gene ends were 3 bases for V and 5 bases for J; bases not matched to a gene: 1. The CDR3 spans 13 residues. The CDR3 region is CASSFQGDQPQHF. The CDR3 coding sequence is TGTGCCAGCAGTTTTCAGGGGGATCAGCCCCAGCATTTT.

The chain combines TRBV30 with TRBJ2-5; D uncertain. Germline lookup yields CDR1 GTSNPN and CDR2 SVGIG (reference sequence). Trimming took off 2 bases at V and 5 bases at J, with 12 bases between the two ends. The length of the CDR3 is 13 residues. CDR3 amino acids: CAWSMTTAETQYF. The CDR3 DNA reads TGTGCCTGGAGTATGACAACCGCGGAGACCCAGTACTTC. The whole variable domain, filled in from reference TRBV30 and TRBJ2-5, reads SQTIHQWPATLVQPVGSPLSLECTVEGTSNPNLYWYRQAAGRGLQLLFYSVGIGQISSEVPQNLSASRPQDRQFILSSKKLLLSDSGFYLCAWSMTTAETQYFGPGTRLLVL.

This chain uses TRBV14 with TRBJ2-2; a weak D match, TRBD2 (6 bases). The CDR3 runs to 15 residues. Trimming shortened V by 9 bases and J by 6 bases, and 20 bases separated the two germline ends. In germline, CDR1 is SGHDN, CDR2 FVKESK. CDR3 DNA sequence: TGTGCCAGATGGGGGGTGGCGGGAAGCGCCGGGGAGCTGTTTTTT. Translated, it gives CARWGVAGSAGELFF.